This entry lists 23 T cell receptor beta chains sequenced from one sample in a study of OX40 agonist ivuxolimab in advanced cancers. The library was produced with the immunoSEQ multiplex PCR assay. The clones in this table, taken by TCRdb from immuneACCESS, are in-frame only. Not every clone is retained; where verified, under half of the shortfall comes from an unresolved V gene, and the cause of the rest is unknown. This sample comprises tens of thousands of clones, about 88% of them detected only once. Approximately 0.26% of the sample comes from the top ten. Source: CD4+ or CD8+ T cells sorted from blood, taken in a trial of the OX40 agonist ivuxolimab. The receptors derive from an adult with an advanced solid tumor such as melanoma, head and neck, liver or kidney cancer.

The CDR3 nucleotides are TGTGCCAGTAGTATTCTGCCCCGAGCGGGGAACACTGAAGCTTTCTTT. Translated: CASSILPRAGNTEAFF. The chain has TRBV19 and TRBJ1-1; D not resolved. Trimming took off 3 bases at V and 1 base at J, with 15 bases between the two ends. This CDR3 is built from 16 residues. Per the germline V gene, CDR1 is LNHDA and CDR2 is SQIVND (reference sequence).

The V call is TRBV10-3, the J call TRBJ2-3; D perhaps matches TRBD2 (6 bases). Germline CDR1 and CDR2: ENHRY and SYGVKD. There are 13 residues in the CDR3. Between the trimmed V and J ends, which lost 7 bases and 2 bases, there was a span of 10 bases. The CDR3 sequence is CAITSGPTDTQYF. Written as DNA, the CDR3 is TGTGCCATCACGAGCGGGCCCACAGATACGCAGTATTTT.

The chain carries TRBV7-9 and TRBJ2-2, with TRBD2 as a possible D gene (6 bases). The CDR3 has 15 amino acids. Germline V gene lookup returns CDR1 SEHNR and CDR2 FQNEAQ (reference sequence). V shed 4 bases and J shed 4 bases, with 13 bases lying between them. The CDR3 reads CASSSPGGLTGELFF. In nucleotides, the CDR3 is TGTGCCAGCAGCTCTCCCGGGGGACTCACCGGGGAGCTGTTTTTT.

This clone was counted a single time. This rearrangement joins TRBV23-1 to TRBJ1-1, with 8 bases identical to TRBD1. TRBV23-1 is designated an ORF whose function remains uncertain. The trim removed 1 base at V and 1 base at J, leaving 5 bases unmatched. The CDR3 extends over 16 amino acids. The CDR3 DNA sequence: TGCGCCAGCAGTCAATGGGACAGGAAAGAGAACACTGAAGCTTTCTTT. It is translated as CASSQWDRKENTEAFF.

The chain joins TRBV7-9 to TRBJ2-7; the match to TRBD1 covers 8 bases. The CDR3 covers 15 residues. V lost 3 bases to trimming and J lost 4 bases; unmatched junction nucleotides: 8. The germline V gene encodes CDR1 SEHNR and CDR2 FQNEAQ (reference sequence). As DNA, the CDR3 is TGTGCCAGCAGCTTTACCGGGACAGGCGCGTACGAGCAGTACTTC. Translation gives CASSFTGTGAYEQYF.

This clone was found a few times. This chain joins TRBV6-5 and TRBJ1-2; D perhaps matches TRBD1 (6 bases). Germline values: CDR1 MNHEY, CDR2 SVGAGI. V lost 6 bases to trimming and J lost 7 bases, with 12 bases between them. The CDR3 is 12 amino acids. DNA for the CDR3: TGTGCCAGCAGACCACCACAGGGTGGCTACACCTTC. This codes for CASRPPQGGYTF.

This clone showed up just once. J is TRBJ2-5 and V is TRBV2; TRBD1 agrees at 10 bases. This CDR3 spans 15 amino acids. V shed 6 bases and J 6 bases; nucleotides not matched to a gene: 10. CDR1 and CDR2 from the germline V gene are SNHLY and FYNNEI. The CDR3 sequence is CASRGDDRGRKTQYF. CDR3 DNA: TGTGCCAGCAGGGGGGATGACAGGGGGCGAAAGACCCAGTACTTC.

This rearrangement joins TRBV6-1 to TRBJ1-2; the D is unclear. CDR3 size: 14 residues. V dropped 3 bases and J dropped 0 bases, with 8 bases sitting between them. Germline V CDR1 and CDR2: MNHNS, SASEGT. The CDR3 protein is CASSERAPNYGYTF. The CDR3 DNA follows: TGTGCCAGCAGTGAGCGGGCCCCTAACTATGGCTACACCTTC.

This chain connects TRBV6-6 to TRBJ1-1, with D hard to call. This CDR3 spans 12 amino acids. V was clipped by 0 bases and J by 6 bases, with 5 bases between them. Per germline, CDR1 MNHNY and CDR2 SVGAGI (reference sequence). CDR3 sequence reads: CASSYSSSEAFF. The CDR3 DNA is TGTGCCAGCAGTTACTCGAGTTCTGAAGCTTTCTTT.

The chain links TRBV5-1 to TRBJ2-5, with D uncertain. V was shortened by 0 bases and J by 3 bases, with 6 bases between the two germline ends. The CDR3 has 13 amino acids. Germline-derived CDR1 and CDR2 are SGHRS and YFSETQ. DNA of the CDR3: TGCGCCAGCAGCTTGGGACAAAAAGAGACCCAGTACTTC. Protein: CASSLGQKETQYF. The full variable domain, in which reference TRBV5-1 and TRBJ2-5 provide the parts outside the CDR3, is KAGVTQTPRYLIKTRGQQVTLSCSPISGHRSVSWYQQTPGQGLQFLFEYFSETQRNKGNFPGRFSGRQFSNSRSEMNVSTLELGDSALYLCASSLGQKETQYFGPGTRLLVL.

V and J are TRBV7-9 and TRBJ1-3, with TRBD1 as a possible D gene (5 bases). V shed 0 bases and J shed 7 bases, with 16 bases lying between them. The germline gives CDR1 SEHNR, CDR2 FQNEAQ (reference sequence). This CDR3 is 16 amino acids long. The CDR3 DNA reads as TGTGCCAGCAGCTTAGCGGCCACAGGCTGGTCGAACACCATATATTTT. Its protein product is CASSLAATGWSNTIYF.

This chain connects TRBV2 to TRBJ2-1; 7 nucleotides match TRBD2. Trimming at V came to 5 bases and at J to 4 bases, leaving 5 bases not matched to a gene. CDR3 length equals 14 residues. Germline loops: CDR1 SNHLY, CDR2 FYNNEI. The CDR3: CASSRSGGYNEQFF. The CDR3 DNA reads TGTGCCAGCAGTAGATCGGGGGGTTACAATGAGCAGTTCTTC.

This sequence joins TRBV2 and TRBJ2-5, with TRBD1 as a possible D gene (5 bases). The V end was cut by 5 bases, the J end by 2 bases, with 9 bases between. CDR1 and CDR2 from the germline V gene are SNHLY and FYNNEI. The CDR3 totals 13 residues. The CDR3 region is CASSPYRQETQYF. As DNA, the CDR3 is TGTGCCAGCAGTCCTTACAGGCAAGAGACCCAGTACTTC.

The CDR3 nucleotides read TGTGCCAGCAGCGCGGACCTTTTTAGCTCCTACGAGCAGTACTTC. Its protein is CASSADLFSSYEQYF. The rearrangement uses TRBV7-2 and TRBJ2-7; D gene unclear. V lost 5 bases to trimming and J lost 0 bases, with 14 bases between them. The CDR3 is 15 amino acids. The germline gives CDR1 SGHTA, CDR2 FQGNSA.

The V call is TRBV28, the J call TRBJ1-5; TRBD1 is a possible D gene (5 bases). CDR3 size: 15 residues. Trimming left V 6 bases short and J 8 bases short, with 20 bases between. Germline values: CDR1 MDHEN, CDR2 SYDVKM. Here the CDR3 DNA reads TGTGCCAGCAGGACCGCCGGGGGGAACGAGAAGCCCCAGCATTTT. It translates to CASRTAGGNEKPQHF.

The rearrangement links TRBV7-2 to TRBJ2-5; 8 nucleotides line up with TRBD2. The J call is doubtful: the DNA matches TRBJ2-7 better. The CDR3 spans 13 residues. CDR1 and CDR2 from the germline V gene are SGHTA and FQGNSA. The CDR3, as DNA: TGTGCCAGCAGACGAAGCGGGGGCAACGAGCAGTACTTC. Residues: CASRRSGGNEQYF.

This clone was detected only a few times. V gene TRBV7-8 combines with J gene TRBJ1-1; no reliable D call. CDR3 size: 13 residues. Per the germline V gene, CDR1 is SGHVS and CDR2 is FQNEAQ. V gave up 1 base and J gave up 0 bases, with 3 bases separating them. This chain's CDR3 is CASSLEVNTEAFF. CDR3 bases: TGTGCCAGCAGCTTAGAGGTGAACACTGAAGCTTTCTTT.

This chain joins TRBV7-2 and TRBJ1-6; TRBD1 is a possible D gene (6 bases). CDR1 and CDR2 (germline): SGHTA, FQGNSA. V was clipped by 4 bases and J by 5 bases, with 12 bases between them. This CDR3 spans 15 amino acids. Written as DNA, the CDR3 is TGTGCCAGCAGCTCCAGACAGGCACATAATTCACCCCTCCACTTT. It yields the protein CASSSRQAHNSPLHF.

This clone showed up just once. J is TRBJ2-7 and V is TRBV12-5; D gene ambiguous. Germline CDR1 is LGHNT and CDR2 is FRNRAP. Trimming removed 0 bases at V and 6 bases at J, with 6 bases between. This CDR3 has 12 amino acids. CDR3: CASGLVSSEQYF. CDR3 DNA sequence: TGTGCTAGTGGTTTGGTGTCTTCCGAGCAGTACTTC.

The chain uses TRBV5-1 and TRBJ2-2; unclear D gene. Germline V gene lookup returns CDR1 SGHRS and CDR2 YFSETQ. V lost 0 bases and J 4 bases, leaving 4 bases between the germline ends. This CDR3 has 13 amino acids. The CDR3, as DNA: TGCGCCAGCAGCTTGGGGGGCACCGGGGAGCTGTTTTTT. Its protein product is CASSLGGTGELFF.

The chain is built from TRBV2 and TRBJ2-5; D is possibly TRBD2 (6 bases). Germline lookup yields CDR1 SNHLY and CDR2 FYNNEI. Trimming took off 2 bases at V and 9 bases at J, with 13 bases between the two ends. CDR3 length equals 13 residues. This CDR3 is CASSELNGEAQYF. The CDR3 nucleotides are TGTGCCAGCAGTGAATTGAACGGGGAGGCCCAGTACTTC.

This chain links TRBV2 with TRBJ1-5; D unresolved. V shed 7 bases and J shed 2 bases, with 6 bases lying between them. This CDR3 contains 12 residues. The germline V gene has CDR1 SNHLY and CDR2 FYNNEI. DNA for the CDR3: TGTGCCAGCATGGATGGCAATCAGCCCCAGCATTTT. This encodes CASMDGNQPQHF.

The chain uses TRBV7-9 and TRBJ2-5; a weak D match, TRBD2 (6 bases). V was cut by 3 bases and J by 11 bases, with 22 bases left in between. CDR1 SEHNR and CDR2 FQNEAQ come from the germline V gene (reference sequence). CDR3 size: 15 residues. CDR3 sequence: CASSLTGLRDWEQYF. The CDR3, as DNA: TGTGCCAGCAGCTTGACGGGACTTCGGGACTGGGAGCAGTACTTC.